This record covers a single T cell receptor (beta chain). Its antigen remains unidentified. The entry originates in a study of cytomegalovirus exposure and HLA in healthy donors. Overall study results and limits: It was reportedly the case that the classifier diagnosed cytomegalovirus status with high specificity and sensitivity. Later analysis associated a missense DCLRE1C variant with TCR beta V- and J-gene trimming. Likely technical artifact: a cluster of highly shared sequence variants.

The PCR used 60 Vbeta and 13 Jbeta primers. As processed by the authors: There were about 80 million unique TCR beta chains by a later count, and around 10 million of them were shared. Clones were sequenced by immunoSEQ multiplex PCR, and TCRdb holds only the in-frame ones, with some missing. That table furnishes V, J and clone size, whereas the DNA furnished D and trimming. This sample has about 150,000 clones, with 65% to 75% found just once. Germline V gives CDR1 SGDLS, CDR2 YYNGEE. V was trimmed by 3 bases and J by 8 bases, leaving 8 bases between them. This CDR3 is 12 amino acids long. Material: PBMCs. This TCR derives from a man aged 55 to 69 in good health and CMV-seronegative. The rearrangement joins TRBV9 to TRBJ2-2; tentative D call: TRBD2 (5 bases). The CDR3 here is CASSAQRGELFF. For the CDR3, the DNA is TGTGCCAGCAGCGCCCAGCGGGGGGAGCTGTTTTTT.